The source of this TCR beta chain is a study of T cells in Graves' hyperthyroidism and ophthalmopathy. Study findings and constraints: Blood shared most expanded thyroid clonotypes above 0.001.

This CDR3 is 19 amino acids long. Between the trimmed V and J ends, which lost 1 base and 1 base, there was a span of 20 bases. From germline, CDR1 is MNHNS and CDR2 SASEGT. As regards this clonotype: Its antigen is unidentified.

Template material for amplifying TCR beta CDR3 regions consisted of RNA transcripts. The TCR CDR3 first-round RT-PCR relied on the HTBI primer set. One entry per CDR3 protein, called by TCRdb with MiXCR from the multiplex PCR reads. The data show 500,000 to 550,000 distinct CDR3 sequences, less than 25% seen once. It was considered stable Graves' hyperthyroidism when ophthalmopathy did not progress within 18 months. Source material: blood. The chain employs TRBV6-1 and TRBJ1-5; D gene ambiguous. This clonotype was sampled from a man between 18 and 29 years old with Graves' hyperthyroidism. CDR3 bases: TGTGCCAGCAGTGAAGGCAGAGACCTCTCCCTAGCAAGCAATCAGCCCCAGCATTTT. This translates into CASSEGRDLSLASNQPQHF.